The entry below describes one T cell receptor beta chain. This CDR3 is 14 amino acids long. Germline lookup yields CDR1 ENHRY and CDR2 SYGVKD. The V segment lost 7 bases and the J segment 3 bases; nucleotides outside the gene matches: 7. Original handling: Quantification of nucleated cells was approximated via reference gene primer amplification. The repertoire was sequenced with immunoSEQ multiplex PCR; TCRdb's copy has only in-frame clones and lacks some. V, J and clone size were drawn from that table, and D and trimming were deduced from the DNA. The sample carries around 200,000 clones, more than 70% recorded once. This sample is part of a study of blood T cell repertoires in COVID-19. Across the study: COVID-19 samples collected from the United States, Italy and Spain covered acute and convalescent phases. Sample material is recorded as cDNA or gDNA derived from T cells, B-cell-depleted T cells, or PBMCs.

This chain links TRBV10-3 with TRBJ1-2, with TRBD1 identical over 8 bases. The TCR was taken from a man aged 35 to 55 with active or convalescent COVID-19. The source material was peripheral blood. The CDR3 DNA follows: TGTGCCATCAAAAGACAGGGGCTGGACTATGGCTACACCTTC. Translation gives CAIKRQGLDYGYTF.